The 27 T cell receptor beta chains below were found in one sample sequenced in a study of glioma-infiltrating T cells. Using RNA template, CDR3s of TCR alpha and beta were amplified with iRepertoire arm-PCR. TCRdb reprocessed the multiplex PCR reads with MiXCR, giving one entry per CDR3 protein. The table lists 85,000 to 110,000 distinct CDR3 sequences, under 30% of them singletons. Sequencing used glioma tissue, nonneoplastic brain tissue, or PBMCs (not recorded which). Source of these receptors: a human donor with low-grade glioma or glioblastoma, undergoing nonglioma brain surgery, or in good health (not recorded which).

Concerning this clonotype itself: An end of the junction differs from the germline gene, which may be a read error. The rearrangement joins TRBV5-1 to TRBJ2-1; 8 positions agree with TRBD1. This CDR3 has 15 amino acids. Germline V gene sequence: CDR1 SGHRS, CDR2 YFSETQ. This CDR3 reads CASNPGQASYNERFF. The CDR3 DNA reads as TGCGCCAGCAACCCGGGACAGGCCTCCTACAATGAGCGGTTCTTC.

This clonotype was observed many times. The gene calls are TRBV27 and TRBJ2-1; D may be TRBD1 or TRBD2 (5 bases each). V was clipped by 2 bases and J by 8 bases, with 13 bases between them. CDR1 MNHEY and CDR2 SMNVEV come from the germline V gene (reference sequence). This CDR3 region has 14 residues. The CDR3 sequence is CASSLRVLGDEQFF. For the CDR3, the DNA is TGTGCCAGCAGTTTAAGGGTTTTGGGGGATGAGCAGTTCTTC.

The CDR3 loop is CASSNPIFSQGYTF. Written as DNA, the CDR3 is TGTGCCAGTAGTAACCCGATATTTTCACAGGGCTACACCTTC. The V and J genes are TRBV19 and TRBJ1-2; D call uncertain. This CDR3 comprises 14 residues. Germline V gene data show CDR1 as LNHDA and CDR2 as SQIVND (reference sequence). Trimming took off 4 bases at V and 8 bases at J, with 17 bases between the two ends.

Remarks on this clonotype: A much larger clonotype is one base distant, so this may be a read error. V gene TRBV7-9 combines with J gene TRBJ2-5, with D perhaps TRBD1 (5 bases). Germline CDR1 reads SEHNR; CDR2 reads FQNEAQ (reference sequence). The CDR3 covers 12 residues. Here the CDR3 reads CPTRQNQETQYF. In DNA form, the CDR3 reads TGTCCCACCCGACAGAACCAAGAGACCCAGTACTTC.

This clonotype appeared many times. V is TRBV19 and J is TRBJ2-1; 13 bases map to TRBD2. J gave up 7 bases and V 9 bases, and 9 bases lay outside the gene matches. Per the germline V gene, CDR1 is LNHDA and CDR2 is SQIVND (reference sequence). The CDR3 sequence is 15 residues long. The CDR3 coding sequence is TGTGCCAGCAAAGAACTAGCGGGGGGGTCAAATGAGCAGTTCTTC. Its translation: CASKELAGGSNEQFF.

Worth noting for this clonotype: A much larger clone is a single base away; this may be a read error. In nucleotides, the CDR3 is TGCGCCAGCAGCCGGCAATGGGGGGGGCCGCGTGGGCAGTTCTTC. The encoded protein is CASSRQWGGPRGQFF. The chain recombines TRBV4-1 with TRBJ2-1, with D perhaps matching TRBD2 (7 bases). CDR3 length equals 15 residues. Germline-derived CDR1 and CDR2 are MGHRA and YSYEKL. V shed 4 bases and J shed 12 bases, with 22 bases lying between them.

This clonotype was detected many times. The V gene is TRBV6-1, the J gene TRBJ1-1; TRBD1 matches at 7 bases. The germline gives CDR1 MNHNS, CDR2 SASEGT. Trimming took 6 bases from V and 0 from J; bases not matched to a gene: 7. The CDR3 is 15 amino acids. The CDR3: CASRLGQSMNTEAFF. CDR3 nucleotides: TGTGCCAGCAGGCTGGGACAGTCCATGAACACTGAAGCTTTCTTT.

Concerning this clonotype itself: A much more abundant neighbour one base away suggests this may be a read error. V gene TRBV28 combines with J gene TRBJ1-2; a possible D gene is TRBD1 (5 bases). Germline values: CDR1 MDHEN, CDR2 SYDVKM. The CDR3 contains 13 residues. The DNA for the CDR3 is TGTGCCAGAAGTTGGGGCGGGGGCTATGGCTACACCTTC. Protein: CARSWGGGYGYTF.

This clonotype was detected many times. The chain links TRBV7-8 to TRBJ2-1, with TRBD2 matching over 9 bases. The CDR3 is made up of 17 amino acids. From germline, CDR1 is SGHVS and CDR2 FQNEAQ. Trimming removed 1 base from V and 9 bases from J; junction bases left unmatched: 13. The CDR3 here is CASSLERPSGIVREQFF. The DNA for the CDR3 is TGTGCCAGCAGCTTAGAGAGGCCTAGCGGGATTGTGCGTGAGCAGTTCTTC.

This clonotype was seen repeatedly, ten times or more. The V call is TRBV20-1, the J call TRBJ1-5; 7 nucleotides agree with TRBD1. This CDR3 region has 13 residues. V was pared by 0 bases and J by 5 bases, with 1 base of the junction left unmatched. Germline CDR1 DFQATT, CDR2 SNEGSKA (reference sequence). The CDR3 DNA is TGCAGTGCTAGAGAAACAGGGGATCAGCCCCAGCATTTT. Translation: CSARETGDQPQHF.

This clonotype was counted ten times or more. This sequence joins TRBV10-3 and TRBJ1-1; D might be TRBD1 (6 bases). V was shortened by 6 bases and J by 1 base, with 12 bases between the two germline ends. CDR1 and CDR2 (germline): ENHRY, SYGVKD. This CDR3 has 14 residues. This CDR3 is CAISPQGRNTEAFF. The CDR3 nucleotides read TGTGCCATCAGCCCACAGGGAAGGAACACTGAAGCTTTCTTT.

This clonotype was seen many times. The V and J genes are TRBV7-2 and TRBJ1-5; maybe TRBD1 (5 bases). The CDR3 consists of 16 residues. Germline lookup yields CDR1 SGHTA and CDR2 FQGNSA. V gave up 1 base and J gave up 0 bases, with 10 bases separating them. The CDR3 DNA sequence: TGTGCCAGCAGCTTAGAGGGGTCCTATAGCAATCAGCCCCAGCATTTT. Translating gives CASSLEGSYSNQPQHF.

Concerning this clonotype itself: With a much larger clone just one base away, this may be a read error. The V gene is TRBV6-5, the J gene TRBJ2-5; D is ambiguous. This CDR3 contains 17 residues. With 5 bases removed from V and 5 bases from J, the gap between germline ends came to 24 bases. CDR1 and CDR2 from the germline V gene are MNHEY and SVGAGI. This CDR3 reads CASSEDVPSNGRETQYF. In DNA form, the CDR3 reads TGTGCCAGCAGTGAAGACGTTCCTTCAAACGGGCGGGAGACCCAGTACTTC.

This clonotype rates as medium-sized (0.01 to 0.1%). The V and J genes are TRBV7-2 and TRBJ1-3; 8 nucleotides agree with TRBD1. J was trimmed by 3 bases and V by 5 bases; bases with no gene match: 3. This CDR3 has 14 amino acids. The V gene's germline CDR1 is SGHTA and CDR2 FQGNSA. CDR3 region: CASSVQGVGNTIYF. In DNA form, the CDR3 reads TGTGCCAGCAGCGTACAGGGGGTTGGAAACACCATATATTTT. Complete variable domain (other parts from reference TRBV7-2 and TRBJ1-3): GAGVSQSPSNKVTEKGKDVELRCDPISGHTALYWYRQSLGQGLEFLIYFQGNSAPDKSGLPSDRFSAERTGGSVSTLTIQRTQQEDSAVYLCASSVQGVGNTIYFGEGSWLTVV.

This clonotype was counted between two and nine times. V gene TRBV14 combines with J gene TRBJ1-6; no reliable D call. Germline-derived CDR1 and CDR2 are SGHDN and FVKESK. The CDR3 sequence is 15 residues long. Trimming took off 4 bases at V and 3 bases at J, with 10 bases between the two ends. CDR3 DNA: TGTGCCAGCAGCCCCCTGGGTGACTATAATTCACCCCTCCACTTT. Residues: CASSPLGDYNSPLHF.

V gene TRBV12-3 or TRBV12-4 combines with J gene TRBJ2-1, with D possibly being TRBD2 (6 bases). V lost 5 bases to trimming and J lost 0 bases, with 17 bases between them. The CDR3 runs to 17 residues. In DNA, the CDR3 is TGTGCCAGCAGTCCACCAGGACTACTGAGCTCCTACAATGAGCAGTTCTTC. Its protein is CASSPPGLLSSYNEQFF.

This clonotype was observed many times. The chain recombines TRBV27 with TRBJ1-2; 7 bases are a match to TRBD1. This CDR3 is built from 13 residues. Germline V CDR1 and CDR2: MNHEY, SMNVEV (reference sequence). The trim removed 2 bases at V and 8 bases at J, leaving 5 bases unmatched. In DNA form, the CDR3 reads TGTGCCAGCAGTTTAAGGGGGCGGGAAGGCTACACCTTC. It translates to CASSLRGREGYTF.

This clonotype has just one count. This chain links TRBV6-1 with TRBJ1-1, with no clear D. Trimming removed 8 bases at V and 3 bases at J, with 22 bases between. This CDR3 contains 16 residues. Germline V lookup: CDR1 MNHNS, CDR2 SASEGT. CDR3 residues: CASPNGARPHYTEAFF. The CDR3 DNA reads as TGTGCCAGCCCGAACGGAGCGAGGCCCCACTACACTGAAGCTTTCTTT.

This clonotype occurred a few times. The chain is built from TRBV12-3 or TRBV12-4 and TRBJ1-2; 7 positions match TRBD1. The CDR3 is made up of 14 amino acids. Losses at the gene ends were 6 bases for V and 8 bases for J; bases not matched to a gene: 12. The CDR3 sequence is CASSPTRQGQGYTF. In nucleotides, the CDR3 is TGTGCCAGCAGCCCTACGCGACAGGGTCAAGGCTACACCTTC.

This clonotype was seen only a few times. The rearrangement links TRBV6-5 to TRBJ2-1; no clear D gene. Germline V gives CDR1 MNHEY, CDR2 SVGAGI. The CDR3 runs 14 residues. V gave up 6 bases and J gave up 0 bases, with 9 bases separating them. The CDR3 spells CASSPLGSYNEQFF. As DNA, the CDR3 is TGTGCCAGCAGCCCGCTAGGCTCCTACAATGAGCAGTTCTTC.

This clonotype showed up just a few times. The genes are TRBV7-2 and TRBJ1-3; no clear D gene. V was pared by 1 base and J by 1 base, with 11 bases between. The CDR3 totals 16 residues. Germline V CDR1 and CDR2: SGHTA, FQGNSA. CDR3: CASSLVGLGSGNTIYF. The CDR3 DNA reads TGTGCCAGCAGCTTAGTTGGATTAGGGTCTGGAAACACCATATATTTT. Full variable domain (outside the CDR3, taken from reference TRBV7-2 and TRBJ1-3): GAGVSQSPSNKVTEKGKDVELRCDPISGHTALYWYRQSLGQGLEFLIYFQGNSAPDKSGLPSDRFSAERTGGSVSTLTIQRTQQEDSAVYLCASSLVGLGSGNTIYFGEGSWLTVV.

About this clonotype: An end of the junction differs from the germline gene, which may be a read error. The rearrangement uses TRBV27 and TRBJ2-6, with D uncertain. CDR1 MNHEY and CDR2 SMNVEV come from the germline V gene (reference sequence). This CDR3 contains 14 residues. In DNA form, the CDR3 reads TGTGCCAGCAGCTCCTACTCTGGGTCCAACGTCCTGACTTTC. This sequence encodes CASSSYSGSNVLTF.

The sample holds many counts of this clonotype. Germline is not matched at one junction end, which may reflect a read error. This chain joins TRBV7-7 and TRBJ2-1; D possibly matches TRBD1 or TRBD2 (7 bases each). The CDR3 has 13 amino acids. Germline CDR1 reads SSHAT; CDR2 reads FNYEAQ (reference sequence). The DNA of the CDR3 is TGTGCTAGCAGCTTAACAGGGGAGGGTGAGCAGTTCTTC. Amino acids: CASSLTGEGEQFF.

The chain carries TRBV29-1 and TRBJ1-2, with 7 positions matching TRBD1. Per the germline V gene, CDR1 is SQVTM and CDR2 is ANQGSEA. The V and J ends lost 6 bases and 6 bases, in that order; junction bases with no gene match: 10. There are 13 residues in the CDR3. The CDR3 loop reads CSVKKGGQNGYTF. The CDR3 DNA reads TGCAGCGTCAAAAAGGGGGGACAGAATGGCTACACCTTC.

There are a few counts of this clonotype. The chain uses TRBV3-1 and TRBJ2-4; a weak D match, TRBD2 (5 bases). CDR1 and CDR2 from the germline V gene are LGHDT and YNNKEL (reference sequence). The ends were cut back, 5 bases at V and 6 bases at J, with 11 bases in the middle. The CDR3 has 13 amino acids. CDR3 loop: CASSVNSGNIQYF. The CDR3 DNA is TGTGCCAGCAGCGTCAACAGCGGAAACATTCAGTACTTC.

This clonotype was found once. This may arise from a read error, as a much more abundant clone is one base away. CDR3 in amino acids: CASNLGGGIETKYF. The CDR3, as DNA: TGTGCCAGCAACCTGGGGGGGGGGATCGAGACCAAGTACTTC. The chain recombines TRBV6-2 or TRBV6-3 with TRBJ2-5; TRBD2 agrees at 7 bases. In germline, CDR1 is MNHEY, CDR2 SVGEGT. The CDR3 loop spans 14 amino acids.

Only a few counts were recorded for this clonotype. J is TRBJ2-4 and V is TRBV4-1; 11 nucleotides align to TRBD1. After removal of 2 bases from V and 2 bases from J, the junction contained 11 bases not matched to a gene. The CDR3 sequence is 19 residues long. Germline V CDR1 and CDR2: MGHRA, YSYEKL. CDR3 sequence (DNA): TGCGCCAGCAGCCAACGTAGACCCGGGACAGGGGGAACCAAAAACATTCAGTACTTC. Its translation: CASSQRRPGTGGTKNIQYF.